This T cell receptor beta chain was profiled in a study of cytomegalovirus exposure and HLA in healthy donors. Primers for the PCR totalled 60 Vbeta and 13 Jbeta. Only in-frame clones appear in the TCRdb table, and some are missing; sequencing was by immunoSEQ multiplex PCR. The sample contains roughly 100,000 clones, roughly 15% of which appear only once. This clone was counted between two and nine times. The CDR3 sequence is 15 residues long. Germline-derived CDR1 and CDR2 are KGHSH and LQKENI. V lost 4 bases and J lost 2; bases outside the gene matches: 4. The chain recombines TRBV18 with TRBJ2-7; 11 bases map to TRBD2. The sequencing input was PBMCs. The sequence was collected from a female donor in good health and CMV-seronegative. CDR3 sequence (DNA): TGTGCCAGCTCACTAAGACTAGCGGGAACCTACGAGCAGTACTTC. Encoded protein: CASSLRLAGTYEQYF.